This TCR beta chain is from a study of blood T cell repertoires in COVID-19. Study in general: T cells, B-cell-depleted T cells, or PBMCs provided the cDNA or gDNA that served as material.

In the source study's methods: The authors estimated nucleated cell counts from reference gene primer amplification. Clones were read by immunoSEQ multiplex PCR, and TCRdb kept only the in-frame ones, dropping some. V and J calls and clone size are given by that table; D and trimming were obtained from the DNA. This table has some 260,000 clones, more than 65% appearing once. J lost 4 bases, V lost 3 bases, and 7 bases had no gene match. This CDR3 comprises 18 residues. Germline loops: CDR1 SGHDN, CDR2 FVKESK. The rearrangement joins TRBV14 to TRBJ2-2; 14 bases map to TRBD2. Sequenced material: peripheral blood. This receptor was identified in a woman aged 18-29 years with acute or convalescent COVID-19. CDR3 sequence reads: CASSQGTSGRFRTGELFF. The CDR3 DNA sequence: TGTGCCAGCAGCCAGGGGACTAGCGGGAGATTTCGCACCGGGGAGCTGTTTTTT.